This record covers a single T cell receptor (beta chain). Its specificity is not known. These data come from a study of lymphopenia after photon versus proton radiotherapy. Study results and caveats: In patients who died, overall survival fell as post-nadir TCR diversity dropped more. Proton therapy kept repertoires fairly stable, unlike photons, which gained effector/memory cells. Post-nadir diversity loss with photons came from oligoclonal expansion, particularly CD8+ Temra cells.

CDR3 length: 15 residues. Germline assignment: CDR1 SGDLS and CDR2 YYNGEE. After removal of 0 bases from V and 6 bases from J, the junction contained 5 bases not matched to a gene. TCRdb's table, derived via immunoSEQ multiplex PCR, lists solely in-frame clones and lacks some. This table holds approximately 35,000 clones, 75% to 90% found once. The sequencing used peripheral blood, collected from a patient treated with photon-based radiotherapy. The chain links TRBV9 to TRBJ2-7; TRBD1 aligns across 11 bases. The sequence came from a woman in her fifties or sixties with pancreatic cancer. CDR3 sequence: CASSVAGGQGGEQYF. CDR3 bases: TGTGCCAGCAGCGTAGCGGGGGGACAGGGGGGCGAGCAGTACTTC.